A selection of T cell receptor beta chains follows, all from one sample in a study of identical twins. One entry per CDR3 protein results from TCRdb running MiXCR on the 5' RACE reads. This table holds around 550,000 distinct CDR3 sequences, roughly 15% found once. These data are also associated with another study on yellow fever vaccine responses in identical twins.

The sample consisted of CD4+ T cells sorted from blood. The receptors derive from a woman aged 18-35 years in good health. Both conserved end residues are part of each CDR3. A D gene is named only where the DNA matches it firmly. Clone size appears in some rows only: once, few, many, or a class for an expanded clone.

CDR3aa,CDR3nt,v_gene,abundance,d_gene,j_gene
CASSEFPRLDPDTQYF,TGTGCCAGCAGTGAATTTCCTCGACTAGACCCAGATACGCAGTATTTT,TRBV25-1,few,.,TRBJ2-3
CASSLSGGATYNEQFF,TGTGCCAGCAGCCTAAGCGGGGGGGCCACCTACAATGAGCAGTTCTTC,TRBV5-6,few,TRBD2,TRBJ2-1
CASSLVSAGIQPQHF,TGTGCCAGCAGTTTAGTGAGCGCGGGTATTCAGCCCCAGCATTTT,TRBV12-3/TRBV12-4,.,.,TRBJ1-5
CASSPGGITFF,TGTGCCAGCAGCCCAGGGGGTATAACTTTCTTT,TRBV6-5,.,TRBD1,TRBJ1-1
CASSTGAGYGYTF,TGTGCCAGCAGCACAGGGGCCGGGTATGGCTACACCTTC,TRBV12-3/TRBV12-4,.,TRBD1,TRBJ1-2
CASRPEGAAYGYTF,TGTGCCAGCAGGCCAGAAGGGGCTGCCTATGGCTACACCTTC,TRBV12-3/TRBV12-4,few,.,TRBJ1-2
CASSLITSGYQETQYF,TGCGCCAGCAGCTTGATAACTAGCGGGTACCAAGAGACCCAGTACTTC,TRBV5-1,many,TRBD2,TRBJ2-5
CASSPRGAGGIDEQFF,TGCGCCAGCAGTCCGCGGGGAGCGGGGGGCATAGATGAGCAGTTCTTC,TRBV10-2,.,TRBD2,TRBJ2-1
CASSPRGGWGYTF,TGTGCCAGCAGCCCGCGAGGGGGTTGGGGCTACACCTTC,TRBV7-3,.,.,TRBJ1-2
CASSLAGTGANVLTF,TGTGCCAGCAGCTTAGCCGGGACTGGGGCCAACGTCCTGACTTTC,TRBV11-3,.,.,TRBJ2-6
CASSSDRELHNEQFF,TGTGCCAGCAGCTCTGACAGGGAGCTCCACAATGAGCAGTTCTTC,TRBV12-3/TRBV12-4,few,TRBD1,TRBJ2-1
CASSQGPTGGFQPQHF,TGTGCCAGCAGCCAGGGGCCTACAGGGGGCTTCCAGCCCCAGCATTTT,TRBV11-2,.,TRBD1,TRBJ1-5
CASSSQPTGSYNEQFF,TGCGCCAGCAGCTCACAACCGACAGGGTCCTACAATGAGCAGTTCTTC,TRBV5-1,few,TRBD1,TRBJ2-1
CASRGTRGPRAQYF,TGTGCCAGCAGAGGGACTAGGGGACCCCGGGCCCAGTACTTC,TRBV2,.,TRBD2,TRBJ2-5
CASSRSGGTEAFF,TGTGCCAGCAGCCGCTCAGGGGGCACTGAAGCTTTCTTT,TRBV28,few,TRBD1,TRBJ1-1
CASSRVGLAGGGEQFF,TGTGCCAGCAGCCGTGTGGGACTAGCGGGAGGAGGTGAGCAGTTCTTC,TRBV27,few,TRBD2,TRBJ2-1
CAISYDRGNQPQHF,TGTGCCATCAGTTACGACAGGGGAAATCAGCCCCAGCATTTT,TRBV10-3,.,TRBD1,TRBJ1-5
CASSQEFGRTGDDEQYF,TGTGCCAGCAGCCAAGAATTTGGACGGACAGGGGACGACGAGCAGTACTTC,TRBV3-1,.,TRBD1,TRBJ2-7
CASSFRGTMSSYNEQFF,TGTGCCAGCAGTTTTCGCGGGACGATGAGCTCCTACAATGAGCAGTTCTTC,TRBV12-3/TRBV12-4,many,.,TRBJ2-1
CSASPGLYSPLHF,TGCAGTGCTTCCCCGGGACTCTATTCACCCCTCCACTTT,TRBV20-1,.,.,TRBJ1-6
CASRITTGSYEQYF,TGCGCCAGCAGGATTACGACAGGGTCCTACGAGCAGTACTTC,TRBV5-1,.,TRBD1,TRBJ2-7
CASSPAGYTDTQYF,TGTGCCAGCAGTCCCGCAGGGTACACAGATACGCAGTATTTT,TRBV6-1,few,.,TRBJ2-3
CASSLLRSQSNTGELFF,TGTGCCAGCAGCTTATTGCGGAGCCAGAGCAACACCGGGGAGCTGTTTTTT,TRBV7-8,few,.,TRBJ2-2
CASSERGGINYGYTF,TGTGCCAGCAGTGAACGGGGAGGGATTAACTATGGCTACACCTTC,TRBV25-1,few,.,TRBJ1-2
CASSASGTDTQYF,TGTGCCAGCAGTGCAAGCGGCACAGATACGCAGTATTTT,TRBV2,few,.,TRBJ2-3
CASSSDKGWKLFF,TGCGCCAGCAGCTCTGACAAGGGATGGAAACTGTTTTTT,TRBV5-1,.,.,TRBJ1-4
CASSIMGNEQFF,TGTGCCAGTAGTATTATGGGTAATGAGCAGTTCTTC,TRBV19,.,.,TRBJ2-1
CASRTGSSYNEQFF,TGTGCCAGCAGGACAGGTAGCTCCTACAATGAGCAGTTCTTC,TRBV12-3/TRBV12-4,many,.,TRBJ2-1
CSAWATMMNTEAFF,TGCAGCGCCTGGGCCACCATGATGAACACTGAAGCTTTCTTT,TRBV29-1,many,.,TRBJ1-1
CASSPGVAGHNEQFF,TGCGCCAGCAGCCCCGGGGTAGCTGGGCACAATGAGCAGTTCTTC,TRBV5-1,few,.,TRBJ2-1
CASSLDSTSGSYEQYF,TGTGCCAGCAGCTTGGATTCTACTAGCGGGAGCTACGAGCAGTACTTC,TRBV5-5,few,TRBD2,TRBJ2-7
CASRTSGVYEQYF,TGCGCCAGCCGGACTAGCGGGGTGTACGAGCAGTACTTC,TRBV5-1,.,TRBD2,TRBJ2-7
CASSFSTAGELFF,TGTGCCAGCAGTTTTTCGACGGCCGGGGAGCTGTTTTTT,TRBV12-3/TRBV12-4,few,.,TRBJ2-2
CAISESLGQGGSGANVLTF,TGTGCCATCAGTGAGTCTTTGGGACAGGGCGGCTCTGGGGCCAACGTCCTGACTTTC,TRBV10-3,.,TRBD1,TRBJ2-6
CASRGWNTGELFF,TGTGCCAGCAGAGGTTGGAACACCGGGGAGCTGTTTTTT,TRBV12-3/TRBV12-4,few,.,TRBJ2-2
CASSLMGAAYEQYF,TGTGCCAGCAGCCTTATGGGGGCGGCCTACGAGCAGTACTTC,TRBV11-2,few,.,TRBJ2-7
CAISESGSGRSQETQYF,TGTGCCATCAGTGAGTCGGGTAGCGGGAGGTCTCAAGAGACCCAGTACTTC,TRBV10-3,few,TRBD2,TRBJ2-5
CASSPAGGQYNEQFF,TGTGCCAGCAGTCCGGCGGGGGGGCAGTACAATGAGCAGTTCTTC,TRBV6-2/TRBV6-3,.,TRBD2,TRBJ2-1
CASSQGTSGPYTQYF,TGTGCCAGCAGCCAAGGAACTAGCGGGCCCTATACGCAGTATTTT,TRBV14,few,TRBD2,TRBJ2-3
CASSPPRGGSTDTQYF,TGTGCCAGCTCACCACCGAGGGGCGGCAGCACAGATACGCAGTATTTT,TRBV18,few,.,TRBJ2-3
CCALGTSGRGPHTDTQYF,TGCTGTGCCTTGGGGACTAGCGGGAGGGGTCCCCACACAGATACGCAGTATTTT,TRBV20-1,.,TRBD2,TRBJ2-3
CASSIVSGGVTDTQYF,TGTGCCAGCAGTATTGTTAGCGGGGGGGTCACAGATACGCAGTATTTT,TRBV6-1,.,TRBD2,TRBJ2-3
CASSPSGHDPETQYF,TGTGCCAGCAGTCCCTCCGGCCACGACCCGGAGACCCAGTACTTC,TRBV28,.,.,TRBJ2-5
CSARDSGGLAGGYNEQFF,TGCAGTGCTAGAGATTCAGGGGGACTAGCGGGGGGGTACAATGAGCAGTTCTTC,TRBV20-1,.,TRBD2,TRBJ2-1
CASSLKTGLNTGELFF,TGTGCCAGCAGCCTTAAGACAGGGCTGAACACCGGGGAGCTGTTTTTT,TRBV7-9,few,TRBD1,TRBJ2-2
CSASGGTYEQYF,TGCAGTGCTAGCGGGGGAACTTACGAGCAGTACTTC,TRBV20-1,.,.,TRBJ2-7
CASSQDTLALKQFF,TGTGCCAGCAGCCAAGATACGCTAGCCCTCAAGCAGTTCTTC,TRBV3-1,.,.,TRBJ2-1
CASSLLTSGDSGTQYF,TGCGCCAGCAGCTTGCTAACTAGCGGGGATTCGGGTACGCAGTATTTT,TRBV5-1,few,TRBD2,TRBJ2-3
CASSGVSTNTGELFF,TGCGCCAGCAGTGGGGTCAGCACGAACACCGGGGAGCTGTTTTTT,TRBV10-1,.,.,TRBJ2-2
CASSPLGPGINTGELFF,TGTGCCAGCAGCCCACTGGGTCCTGGGATTAACACCGGGGAGCTGTTTTTT,TRBV2,few,.,TRBJ2-2
CSARQGTTNEKLFF,TGCAGTGCAAGACAGGGAACAACTAATGAAAAACTGTTTTTT,TRBV20-1,once,TRBD1,TRBJ1-4
CASRASSYNEQFF,TGCGCCAGCAGGGCGTCGTCGTACAATGAGCAGTTCTTC,TRBV5-1,many,.,TRBJ2-1
CASTKGQGNSPLHF,TGTGCCAGCACCAAGGGACAGGGTAATTCACCCCTCCACTTT,TRBV12-3/TRBV12-4,.,TRBD1,TRBJ1-6
CASSQSTTLAGGNNEQFF,TGTGCCAGCAGCCAAAGCACGACCTTAGCGGGAGGAAACAATGAGCAGTTCTTC,TRBV4-2,.,TRBD2,TRBJ2-1
CSARDAGGAGYTQYF,TGCAGTGCTAGGGATGCCGGGGGGGCAGGGTATACGCAGTATTTT,TRBV20-1,.,TRBD2,TRBJ2-3
CASSLIRGNSYNEQFF,TGTGCCAGCAGCTTGATTCGGGGAAACTCCTACAATGAGCAGTTCTTC,TRBV5-6,few,.,TRBJ2-1
CAGASGIGEQYF,TGTGCCGGGGCTAGCGGGATAGGCGAGCAGTACTTC,TRBV28,.,TRBD2,TRBJ2-7
CASSLGRGSQYF,TGTGCCAGCAGTTTAGGGAGGGGATCTCAGTACTTC,TRBV12-3/TRBV12-4,few,.,TRBJ2-7
CASSLRGITGELFF,TGTGCCAGCAGTTTAAGGGGTATCACCGGGGAGCTGTTTTTT,TRBV12-3/TRBV12-4,.,.,TRBJ2-2